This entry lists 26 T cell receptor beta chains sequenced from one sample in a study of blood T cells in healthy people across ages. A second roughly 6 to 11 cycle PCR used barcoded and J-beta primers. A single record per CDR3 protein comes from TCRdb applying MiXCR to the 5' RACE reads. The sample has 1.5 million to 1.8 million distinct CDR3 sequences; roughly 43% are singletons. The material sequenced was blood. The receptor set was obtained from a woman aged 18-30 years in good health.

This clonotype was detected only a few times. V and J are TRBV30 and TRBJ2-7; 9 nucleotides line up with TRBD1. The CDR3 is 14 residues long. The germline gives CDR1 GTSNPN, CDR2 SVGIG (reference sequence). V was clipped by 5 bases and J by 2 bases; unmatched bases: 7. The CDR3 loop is CAWEWGQGTYEQYF. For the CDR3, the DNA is TGTGCCTGGGAATGGGGACAGGGAACCTACGAGCAGTACTTC.

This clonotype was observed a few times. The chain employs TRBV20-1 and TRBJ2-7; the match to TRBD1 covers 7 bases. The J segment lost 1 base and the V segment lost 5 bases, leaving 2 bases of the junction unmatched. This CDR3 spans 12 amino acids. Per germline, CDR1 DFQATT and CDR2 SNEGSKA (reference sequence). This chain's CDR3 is CSAGGQSYEQYF. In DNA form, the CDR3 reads TGCAGTGCTGGGGGACAGTCCTACGAGCAGTACTTC.

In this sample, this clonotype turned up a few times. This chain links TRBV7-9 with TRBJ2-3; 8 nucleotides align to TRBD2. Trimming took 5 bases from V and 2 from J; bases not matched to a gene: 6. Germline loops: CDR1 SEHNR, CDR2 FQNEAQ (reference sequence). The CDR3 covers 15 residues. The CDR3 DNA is TGTGCCAGCAGCCACCGACTAGCGAACACAGATACGCAGTATTTT. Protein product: CASSHRLANTDTQYF. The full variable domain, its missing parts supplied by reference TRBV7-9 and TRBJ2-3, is DTGVSQNPRHKITKRGQNVTFRCDPISEHNRLYWYRQTLGQGPEFLTYFQNEAQLEKSRLLSDRFSAERPKGSFSTLEIQRTEQGDSAMYLCASSHRLANTDTQYFGPGTRLTVL.

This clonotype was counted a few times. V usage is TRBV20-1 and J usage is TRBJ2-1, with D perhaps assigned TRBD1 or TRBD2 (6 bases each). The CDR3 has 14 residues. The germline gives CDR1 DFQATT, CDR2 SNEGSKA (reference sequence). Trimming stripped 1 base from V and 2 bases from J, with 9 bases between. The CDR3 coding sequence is TGCAGTGCTAGAGCTAGGGGGGCCTACAATGAGCAGTTCTTC. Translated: CSARARGAYNEQFF.

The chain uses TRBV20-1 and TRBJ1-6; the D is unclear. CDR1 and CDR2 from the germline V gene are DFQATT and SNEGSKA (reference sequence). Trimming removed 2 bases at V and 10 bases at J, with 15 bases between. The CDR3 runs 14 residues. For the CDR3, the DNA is TGCAGTGCTAGATCCCGGAATCCCGGCTCACCCCTCCACTTT. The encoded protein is CSARSRNPGSPLHF.

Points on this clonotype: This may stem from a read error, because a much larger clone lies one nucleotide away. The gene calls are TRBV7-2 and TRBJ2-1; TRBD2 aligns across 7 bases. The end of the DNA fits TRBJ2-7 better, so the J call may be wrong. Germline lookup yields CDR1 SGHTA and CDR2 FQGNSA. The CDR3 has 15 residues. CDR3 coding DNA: TGTGCCAGCAGCTCTCGACTAGCAGCCTACAATGAGCAGTACTTC. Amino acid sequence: CASSSRLAAYNEQYF.

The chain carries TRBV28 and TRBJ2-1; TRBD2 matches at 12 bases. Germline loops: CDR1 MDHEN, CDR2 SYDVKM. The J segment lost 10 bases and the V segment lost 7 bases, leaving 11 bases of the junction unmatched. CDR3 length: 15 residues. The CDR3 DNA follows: TGTGCCAGCACCCCGACTAGCGGGAGCGCTGGGGAGCAGTTCTTC. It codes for CASTPTSGSAGEQFF.

The CDR3 coding sequence is TGTGCCAGCAGCGTGGGACGGCGAGCCTACGAGCAGTACTTC. This encodes CASSVGRRAYEQYF. V gene TRBV7-2 combines with J gene TRBJ2-4, with D tentatively TRBD1 or TRBD2 (5 bases each). The J call may be faulty, since TRBJ2-7 better matches the DNA end. CDR3 length equals 14 residues. CDR1 and CDR2 from the germline V gene are SGHTA and FQGNSA.

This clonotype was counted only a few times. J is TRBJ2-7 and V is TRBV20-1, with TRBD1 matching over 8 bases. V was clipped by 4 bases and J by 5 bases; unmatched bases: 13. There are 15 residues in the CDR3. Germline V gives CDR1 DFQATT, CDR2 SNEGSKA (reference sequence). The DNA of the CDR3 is TGCAGTGCTAAACCCCGGGACAGGAGGAGCAACGAGCAGTACTTC. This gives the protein CSAKPRDRRSNEQYF.

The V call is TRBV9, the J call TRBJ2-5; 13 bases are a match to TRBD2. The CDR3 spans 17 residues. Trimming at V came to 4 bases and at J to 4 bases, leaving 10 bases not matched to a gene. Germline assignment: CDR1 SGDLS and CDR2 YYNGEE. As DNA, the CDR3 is TGTGCCAGCAGCCCCCGGACTAGCGGGGGCGACGTAGAGACCCAGTACTTC. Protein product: CASSPRTSGGDVETQYF.

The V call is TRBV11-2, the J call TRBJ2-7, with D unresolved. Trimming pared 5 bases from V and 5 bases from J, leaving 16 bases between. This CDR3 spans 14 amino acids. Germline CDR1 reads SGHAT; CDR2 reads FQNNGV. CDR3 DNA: TGTGCCAGCAGCATAGCCCGGCTTAGCCACGAGCAGTACTTC. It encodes CASSIARLSHEQYF.

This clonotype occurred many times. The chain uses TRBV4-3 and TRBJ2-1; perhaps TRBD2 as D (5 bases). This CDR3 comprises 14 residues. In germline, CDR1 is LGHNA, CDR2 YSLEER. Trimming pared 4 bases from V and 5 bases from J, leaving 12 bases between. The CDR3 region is CASSRLPRHNEQFF. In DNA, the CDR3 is TGCGCCAGCAGCCGACTACCGAGACACAATGAGCAGTTCTTC.

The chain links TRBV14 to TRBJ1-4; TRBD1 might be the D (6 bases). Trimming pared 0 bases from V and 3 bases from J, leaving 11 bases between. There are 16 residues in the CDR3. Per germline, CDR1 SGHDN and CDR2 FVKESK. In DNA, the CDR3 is TGTGCCAGCAGCCAAGACCAGGGGTTAGCTAATGAAAAACTGTTTTTT. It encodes CASSQDQGLANEKLFF.

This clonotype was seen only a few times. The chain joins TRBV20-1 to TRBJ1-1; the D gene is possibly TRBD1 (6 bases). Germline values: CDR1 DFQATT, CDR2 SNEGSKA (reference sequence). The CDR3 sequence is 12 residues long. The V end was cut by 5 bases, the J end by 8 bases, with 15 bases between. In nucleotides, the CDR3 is TGCAGTGCTCACGTACCCGACAGGGAAGCTTTCTTT. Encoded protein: CSAHVPDREAFF.

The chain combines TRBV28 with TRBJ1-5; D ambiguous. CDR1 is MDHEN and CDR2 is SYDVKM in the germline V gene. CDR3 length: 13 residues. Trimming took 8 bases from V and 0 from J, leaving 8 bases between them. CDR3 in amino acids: CASEGDSNQPQHF. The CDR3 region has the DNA TGTGCCAGCGAAGGCGATAGCAATCAGCCCCAGCATTTT.

The CDR3 protein is CASSERGAGTEAFF. The DNA of the CDR3 is TGTGCCAGCAGTGAGCGGGGGGCGGGCACTGAAGCTTTCTTT. The chain couples TRBV2 to TRBJ1-1; weak D call: TRBD1 (6 bases). V was pared by 3 bases and J by 4 bases, with 12 bases between. The CDR3 extends over 14 amino acids. Germline V gene lookup returns CDR1 SNHLY and CDR2 FYNNEI.

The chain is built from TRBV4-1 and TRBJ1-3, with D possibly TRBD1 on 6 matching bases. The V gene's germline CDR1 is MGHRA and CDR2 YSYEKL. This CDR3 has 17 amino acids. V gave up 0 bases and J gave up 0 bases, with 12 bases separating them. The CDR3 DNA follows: TGCGCCAGCAGCCAAGATGGAAAGGGGGGCTCTGGAAACACCATATATTTT. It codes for CASSQDGKGGSGNTIYF.

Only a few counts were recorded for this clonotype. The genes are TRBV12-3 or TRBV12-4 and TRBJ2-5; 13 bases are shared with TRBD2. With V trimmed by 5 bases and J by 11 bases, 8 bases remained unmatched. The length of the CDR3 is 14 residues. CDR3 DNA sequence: TGTGCCAGCAGTGCGACTAGCGGGGGGACATCTCAGTACTTC. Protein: CASSATSGGTSQYF.

The CDR3 sequence is CASSFTLSDTEAFF. The CDR3 DNA reads as TGCGCCAGCAGCTTTACCCTCTCGGACACTGAAGCTTTCTTT. The V and J genes are TRBV5-1 and TRBJ1-1; D call uncertain. Germline V gene sequence: CDR1 SGHRS, CDR2 YFSETQ. The CDR3 totals 14 residues. The V gene lost 2 bases and the J gene lost 3 bases, with 11 bases spanning the gap.

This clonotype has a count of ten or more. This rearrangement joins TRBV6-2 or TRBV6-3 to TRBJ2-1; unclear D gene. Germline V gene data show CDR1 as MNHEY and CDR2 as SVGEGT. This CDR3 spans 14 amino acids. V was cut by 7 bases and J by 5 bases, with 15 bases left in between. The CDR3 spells CASTEVLPDNEQFF. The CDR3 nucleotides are TGTGCCAGCACCGAGGTGCTCCCCGACAATGAGCAGTTCTTC.

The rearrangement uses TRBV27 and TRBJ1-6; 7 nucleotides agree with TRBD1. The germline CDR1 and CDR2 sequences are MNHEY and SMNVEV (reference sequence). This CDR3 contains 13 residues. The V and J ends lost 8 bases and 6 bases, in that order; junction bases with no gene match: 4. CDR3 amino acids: CASRGGRNSPLHF. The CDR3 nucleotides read TGTGCCAGCCGAGGGGGCCGTAATTCACCCCTCCACTTT.

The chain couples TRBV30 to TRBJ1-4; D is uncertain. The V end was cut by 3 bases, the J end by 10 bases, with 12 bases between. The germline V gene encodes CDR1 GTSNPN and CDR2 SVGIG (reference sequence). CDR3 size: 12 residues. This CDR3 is CAWRAGLGKLFF. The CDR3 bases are TGTGCCTGGAGGGCCGGCTTGGGAAAACTGTTTTTT.

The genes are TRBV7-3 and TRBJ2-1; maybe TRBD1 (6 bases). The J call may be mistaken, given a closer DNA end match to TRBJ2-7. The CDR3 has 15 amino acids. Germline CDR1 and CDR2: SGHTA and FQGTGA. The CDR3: CASSFTGSSYNEQYF. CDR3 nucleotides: TGTGCCAGCAGCTTTACAGGGAGCTCCTACAATGAGCAGTACTTC.

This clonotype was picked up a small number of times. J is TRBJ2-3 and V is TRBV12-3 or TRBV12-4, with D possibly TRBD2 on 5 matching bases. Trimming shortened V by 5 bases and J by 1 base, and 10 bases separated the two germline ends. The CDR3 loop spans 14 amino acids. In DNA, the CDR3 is TGTGCCAGCAGTATGAGGACTGGCACAGATACGCAGTATTTT. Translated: CASSMRTGTDTQYF.

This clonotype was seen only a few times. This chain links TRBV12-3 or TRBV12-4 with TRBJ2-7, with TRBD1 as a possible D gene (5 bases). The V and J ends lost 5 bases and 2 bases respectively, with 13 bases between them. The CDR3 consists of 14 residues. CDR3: CASSVGRAAYEQYF. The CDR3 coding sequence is TGTGCCAGCAGTGTAGGCAGGGCAGCCTACGAGCAGTACTTC.

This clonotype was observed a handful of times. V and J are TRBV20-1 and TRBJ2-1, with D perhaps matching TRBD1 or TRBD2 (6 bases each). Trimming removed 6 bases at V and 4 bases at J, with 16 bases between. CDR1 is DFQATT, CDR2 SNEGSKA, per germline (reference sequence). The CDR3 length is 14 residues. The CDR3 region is CSARGGKEYNEQFF. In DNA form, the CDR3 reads TGCAGTGCCCGAGGGGGGAAGGAGTACAATGAGCAGTTCTTC.